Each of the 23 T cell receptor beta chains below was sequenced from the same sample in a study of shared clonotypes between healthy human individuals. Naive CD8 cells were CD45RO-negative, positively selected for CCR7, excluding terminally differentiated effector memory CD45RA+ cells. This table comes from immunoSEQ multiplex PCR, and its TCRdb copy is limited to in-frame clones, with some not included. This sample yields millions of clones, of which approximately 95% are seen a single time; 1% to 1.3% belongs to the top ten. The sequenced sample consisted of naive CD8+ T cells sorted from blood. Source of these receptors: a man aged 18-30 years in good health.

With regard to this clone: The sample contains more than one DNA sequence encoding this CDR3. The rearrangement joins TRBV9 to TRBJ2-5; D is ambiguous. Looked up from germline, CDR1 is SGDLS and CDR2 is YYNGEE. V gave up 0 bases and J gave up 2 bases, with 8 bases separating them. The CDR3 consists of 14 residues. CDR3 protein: CASSVGASQETQYF. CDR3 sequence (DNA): TGTGCCAGCAGCGTAGGGGCCTCTCAAGAGACCCAGTACTTC.

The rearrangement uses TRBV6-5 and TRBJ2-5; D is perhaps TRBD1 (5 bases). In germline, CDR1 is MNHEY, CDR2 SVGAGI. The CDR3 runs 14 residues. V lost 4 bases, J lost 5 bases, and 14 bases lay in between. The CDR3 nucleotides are TGTGCCAGCAGTTTTCAACAGGACCGGGAGACCCAGTACTTC. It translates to CASSFQQDRETQYF.

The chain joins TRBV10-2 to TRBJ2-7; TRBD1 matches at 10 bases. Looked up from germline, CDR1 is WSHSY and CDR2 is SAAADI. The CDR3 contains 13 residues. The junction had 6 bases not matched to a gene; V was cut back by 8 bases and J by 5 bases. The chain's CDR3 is CASGTGALNEQYF. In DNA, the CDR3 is TGCGCCAGCGGGACAGGGGCGCTGAACGAGCAGTACTTC.

The CDR3 region is CASSHRLANEQFF. CDR3 coding DNA: TGTGCCAGCAGCCACCGACTAGCCAATGAGCAGTTCTTC. The chain employs TRBV14 and TRBJ2-1; 7 bases agree with TRBD2. Germline V gene sequence: CDR1 SGHDN, CDR2 FVKESK. This CDR3 region has 13 residues. V dropped 3 bases and J dropped 6; count of bases not matched to a gene: 2.

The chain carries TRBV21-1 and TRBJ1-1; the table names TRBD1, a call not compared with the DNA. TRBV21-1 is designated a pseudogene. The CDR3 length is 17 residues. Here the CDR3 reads CASSKDGQDSMNTEAFF. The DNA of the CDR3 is TGTGCCAGCAGCAAAGATGGGCAGGATAGTATGAACACTGAAGCTTTCTTT.

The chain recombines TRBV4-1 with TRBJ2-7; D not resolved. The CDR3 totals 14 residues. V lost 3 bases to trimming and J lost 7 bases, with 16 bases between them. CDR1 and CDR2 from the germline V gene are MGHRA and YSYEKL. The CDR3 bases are TGCGCCAGCAGCCAGTCGGGCTATAGATTGGAGCAGTACTTC. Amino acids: CASSQSGYRLEQYF.

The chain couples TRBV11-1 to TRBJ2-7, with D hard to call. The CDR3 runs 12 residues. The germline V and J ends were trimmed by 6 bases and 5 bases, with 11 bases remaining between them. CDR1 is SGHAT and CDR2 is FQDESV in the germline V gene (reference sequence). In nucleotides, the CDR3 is TGTGCCAGCAGTTCCAGTTGGCACGAGCAGTACTTC. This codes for CASSSSWHEQYF.

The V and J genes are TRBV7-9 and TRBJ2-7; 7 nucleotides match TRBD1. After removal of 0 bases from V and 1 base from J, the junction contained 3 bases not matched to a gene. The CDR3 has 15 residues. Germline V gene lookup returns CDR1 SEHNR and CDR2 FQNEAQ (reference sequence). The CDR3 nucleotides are TGTGCCAGCAGCTTAGCCCGGGGACAGTCCTACGAGCAGTACTTC. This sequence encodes CASSLARGQSYEQYF.

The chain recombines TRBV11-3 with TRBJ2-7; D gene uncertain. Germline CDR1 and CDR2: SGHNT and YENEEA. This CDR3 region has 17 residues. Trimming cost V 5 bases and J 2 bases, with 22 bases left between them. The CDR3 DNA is TGTGCCAGCAGCCCCCAGTTTTTAGGTAGCCCAGCCTACGAGCAGTACTTC. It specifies CASSPQFLGSPAYEQYF.

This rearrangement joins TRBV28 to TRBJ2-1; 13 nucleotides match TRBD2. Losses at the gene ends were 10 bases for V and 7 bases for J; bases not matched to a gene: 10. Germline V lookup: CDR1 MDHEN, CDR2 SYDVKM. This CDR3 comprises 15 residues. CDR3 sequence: CATSEGLAGRNEQFF. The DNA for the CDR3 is TGTGCCACTTCCGAGGGACTAGCGGGAAGGAATGAGCAGTTCTTC.

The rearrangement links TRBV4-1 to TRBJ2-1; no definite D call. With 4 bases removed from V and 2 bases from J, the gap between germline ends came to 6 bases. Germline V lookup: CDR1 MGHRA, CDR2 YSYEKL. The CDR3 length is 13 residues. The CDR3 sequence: CASSLAAYNEQFF. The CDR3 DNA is TGCGCCAGCAGCCTGGCGGCCTACAATGAGCAGTTCTTC.

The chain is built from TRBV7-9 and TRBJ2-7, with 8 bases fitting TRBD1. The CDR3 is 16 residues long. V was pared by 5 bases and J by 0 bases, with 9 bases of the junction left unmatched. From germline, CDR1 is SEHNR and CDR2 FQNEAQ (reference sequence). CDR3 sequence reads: CASSTGQGPSSYEQYF. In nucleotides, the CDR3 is TGTGCCAGCAGCACCGGACAGGGTCCCAGCTCCTACGAGCAGTACTTC.

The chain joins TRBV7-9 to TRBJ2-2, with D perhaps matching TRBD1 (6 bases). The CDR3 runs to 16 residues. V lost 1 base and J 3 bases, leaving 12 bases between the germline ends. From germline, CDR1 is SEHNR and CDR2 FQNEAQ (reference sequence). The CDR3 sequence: CASSLELGGYTGELFF. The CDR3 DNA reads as TGTGCCAGCAGCTTAGAACTAGGGGGATACACCGGGGAGCTGTTTTTT.

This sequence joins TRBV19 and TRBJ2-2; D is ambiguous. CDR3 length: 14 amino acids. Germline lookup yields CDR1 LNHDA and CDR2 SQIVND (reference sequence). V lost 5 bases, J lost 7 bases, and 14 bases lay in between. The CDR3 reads CASSLGPLIGELFF. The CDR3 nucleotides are TGTGCCAGTAGTCTTGGACCGCTGATCGGGGAGCTGTTTTTT.

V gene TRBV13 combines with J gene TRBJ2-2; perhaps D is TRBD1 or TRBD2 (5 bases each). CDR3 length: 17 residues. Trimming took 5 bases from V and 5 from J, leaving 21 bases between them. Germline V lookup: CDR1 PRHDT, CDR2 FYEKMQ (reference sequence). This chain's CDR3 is CASSTAGTEAWTGELFF. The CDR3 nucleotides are TGTGCCAGCAGCACCGCCGGGACGGAGGCGTGGACCGGGGAGCTGTTTTTT.

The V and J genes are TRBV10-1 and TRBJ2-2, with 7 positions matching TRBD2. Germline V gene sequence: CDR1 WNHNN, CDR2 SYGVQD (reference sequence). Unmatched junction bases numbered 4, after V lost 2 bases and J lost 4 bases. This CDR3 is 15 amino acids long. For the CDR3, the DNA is TGCGCCAGCAGTGAGAGCGGGGCTGGCACCGGGGAGCTGTTTTTT. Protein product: CASSESGAGTGELFF.

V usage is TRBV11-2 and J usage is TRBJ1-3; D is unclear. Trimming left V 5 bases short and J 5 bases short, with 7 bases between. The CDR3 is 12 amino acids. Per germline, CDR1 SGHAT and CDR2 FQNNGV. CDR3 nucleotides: TGTGCCAGCAGCCCAGACAGAAACACCATATATTTT. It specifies CASSPDRNTIYF.

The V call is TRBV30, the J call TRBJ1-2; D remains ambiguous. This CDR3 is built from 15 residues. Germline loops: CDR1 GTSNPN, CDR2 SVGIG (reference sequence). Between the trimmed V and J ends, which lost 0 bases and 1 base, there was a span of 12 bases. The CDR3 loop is CAWSVAAEGNYGYTF. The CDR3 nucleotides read TGTGCCTGGAGTGTAGCCGCAGAGGGTAACTATGGCTACACCTTC.

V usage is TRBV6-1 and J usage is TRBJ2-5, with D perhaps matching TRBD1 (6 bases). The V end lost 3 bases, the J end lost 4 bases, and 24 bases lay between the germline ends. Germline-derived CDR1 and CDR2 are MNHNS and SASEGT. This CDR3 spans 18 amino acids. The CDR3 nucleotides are TGTGCCAGCAGTGAGGAGACAGGTTTTGGGGTTTATGGAGAGACCCAGTACTTC. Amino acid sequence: CASSEETGFGVYGETQYF.

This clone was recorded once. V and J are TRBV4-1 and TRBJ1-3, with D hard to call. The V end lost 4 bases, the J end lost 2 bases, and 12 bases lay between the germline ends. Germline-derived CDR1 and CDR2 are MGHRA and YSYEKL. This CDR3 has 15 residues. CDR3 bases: TGCGCCAGCAGCCCCGCCCAGAGGGCTGGAAACACCATATATTTT. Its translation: CASSPAQRAGNTIYF.

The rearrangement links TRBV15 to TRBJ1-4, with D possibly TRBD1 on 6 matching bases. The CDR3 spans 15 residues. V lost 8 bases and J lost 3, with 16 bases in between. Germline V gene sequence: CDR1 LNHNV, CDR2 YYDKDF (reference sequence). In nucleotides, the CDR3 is TGTGCCACCTCTTCTACAGGGACCGCTAATGAAAAACTGTTTTTT. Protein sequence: CATSSTGTANEKLFF.

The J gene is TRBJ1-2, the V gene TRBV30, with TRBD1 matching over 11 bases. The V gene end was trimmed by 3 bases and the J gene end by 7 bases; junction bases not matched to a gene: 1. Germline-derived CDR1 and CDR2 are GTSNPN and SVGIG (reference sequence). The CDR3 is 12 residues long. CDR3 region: CAWSGQGAGYTF. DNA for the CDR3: TGTGCCTGGAGCGGACAGGGGGCTGGCTACACCTTC.

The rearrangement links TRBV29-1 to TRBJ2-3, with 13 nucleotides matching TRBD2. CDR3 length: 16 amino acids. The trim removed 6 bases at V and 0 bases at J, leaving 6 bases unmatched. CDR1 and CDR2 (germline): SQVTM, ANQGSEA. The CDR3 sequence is CSVAPGLAGSTDTQYF. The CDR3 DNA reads TGCAGCGTGGCACCGGGACTAGCGGGAAGCACAGATACGCAGTATTTT.